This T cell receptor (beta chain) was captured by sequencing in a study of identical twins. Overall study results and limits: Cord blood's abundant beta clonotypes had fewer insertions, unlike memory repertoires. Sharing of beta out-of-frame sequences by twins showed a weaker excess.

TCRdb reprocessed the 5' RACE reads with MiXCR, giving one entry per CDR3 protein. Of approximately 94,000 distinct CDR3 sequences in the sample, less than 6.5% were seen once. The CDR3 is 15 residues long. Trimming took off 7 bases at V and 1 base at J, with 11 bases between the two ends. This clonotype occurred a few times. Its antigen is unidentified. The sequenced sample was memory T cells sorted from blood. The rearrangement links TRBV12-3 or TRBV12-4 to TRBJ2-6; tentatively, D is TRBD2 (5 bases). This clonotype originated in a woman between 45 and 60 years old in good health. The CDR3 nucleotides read TGTGCCAGCACCATAAGAGGGTCTGGGGCCAACGTCCTGACTTTC. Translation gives CASTIRGSGANVLTF.